Many counts were recorded for the clone carrying this T cell receptor beta chain. The antigen remains undetermined. A 5'RACE template-switching step, the method used to make TCR cDNA, added a universal primer site and UMIs. Via MiXCR, TCRdb re-called the 5' RACE reads, giving one row per CDR3 protein. The sample lists approximately 110,000 distinct CDR3 sequences, 6.5% to 9% occurring once. CDR3 length: 17 residues. With 5 bases clipped from V and 2 bases from J, the junction kept 9 bases outside the gene matches. CDR1 SGHTA and CDR2 FQGNSA come from the germline V gene. The data were taken from a study of T cells after yellow fever vaccination. Study-wide results and limits: Few clonotypes appeared in both CD4 and CD8 compartments. The study re-detected most primary-vaccination clones after the booster (approximately 96% CD4, around 89% CD8).

The sequence came from a man between 25 and 39 years old who received the YFV17D yellow fever vaccine. The rearrangement uses TRBV7-2 and TRBJ2-3; 11 bases match TRBD2. The material was CD8+ T cells sorted from PBMCs, obtained 45 days after the yellow fever booster vaccination. Here the CDR3 reads CASSPELAGGITDTQYF. The CDR3 DNA reads as TGTGCCAGCAGCCCGGAGCTAGCGGGAGGTATCACAGATACGCAGTATTTT.